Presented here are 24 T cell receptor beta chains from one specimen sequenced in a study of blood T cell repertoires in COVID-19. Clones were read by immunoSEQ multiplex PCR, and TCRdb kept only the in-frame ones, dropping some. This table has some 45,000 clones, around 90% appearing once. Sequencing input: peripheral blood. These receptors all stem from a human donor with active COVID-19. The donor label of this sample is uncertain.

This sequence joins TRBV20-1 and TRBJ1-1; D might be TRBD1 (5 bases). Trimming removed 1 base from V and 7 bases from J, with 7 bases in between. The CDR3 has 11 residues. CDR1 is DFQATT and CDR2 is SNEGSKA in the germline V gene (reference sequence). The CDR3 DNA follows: TGCAGTGCTAGAGGGGGCATTGAAGCTTTCTTT. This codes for CSARGGIEAFF.

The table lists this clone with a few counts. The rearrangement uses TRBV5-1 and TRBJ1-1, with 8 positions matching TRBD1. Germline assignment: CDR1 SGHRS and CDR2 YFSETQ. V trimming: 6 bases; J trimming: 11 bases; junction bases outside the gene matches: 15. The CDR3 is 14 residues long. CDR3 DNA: TGCGCCAGCACCAGCGGACAGGGACGGGTTGGGGCTTTCTTT. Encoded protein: CASTSGQGRVGAFF. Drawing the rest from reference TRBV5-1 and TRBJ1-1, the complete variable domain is KAGVTQTPRYLIKTRGQQVTLSCSPISGHRSVSWYQQTPGQGLQFLFEYFSETQRNKGNFPGRFSGRQFSNSRSEMNVSTLELGDSALYLCASTSGQGRVGAFFGQGTRLTVV.

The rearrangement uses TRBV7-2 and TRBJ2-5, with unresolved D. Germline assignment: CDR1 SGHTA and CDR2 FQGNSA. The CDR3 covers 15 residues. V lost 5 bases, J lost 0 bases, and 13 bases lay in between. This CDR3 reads CASSDYNWYQETQYF. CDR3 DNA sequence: TGTGCCAGCAGCGATTACAATTGGTACCAAGAGACCCAGTACTTC.

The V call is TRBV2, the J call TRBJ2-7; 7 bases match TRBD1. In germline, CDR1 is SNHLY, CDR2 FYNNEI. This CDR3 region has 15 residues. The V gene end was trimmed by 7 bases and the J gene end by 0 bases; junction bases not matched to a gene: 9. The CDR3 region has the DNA TGTGCCAGCAACTCACAGGGGCCCAGCTCCTACGAGCAGTACTTC. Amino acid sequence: CASNSQGPSSYEQYF.

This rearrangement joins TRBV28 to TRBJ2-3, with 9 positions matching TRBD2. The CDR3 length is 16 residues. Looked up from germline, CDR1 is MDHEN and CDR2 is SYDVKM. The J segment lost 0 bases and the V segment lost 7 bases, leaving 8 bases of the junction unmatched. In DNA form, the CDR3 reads TGTGCCAGCATACACCGGGGGACTAGCAGCACAGATACGCAGTATTTT. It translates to CASIHRGTSSTDTQYF.

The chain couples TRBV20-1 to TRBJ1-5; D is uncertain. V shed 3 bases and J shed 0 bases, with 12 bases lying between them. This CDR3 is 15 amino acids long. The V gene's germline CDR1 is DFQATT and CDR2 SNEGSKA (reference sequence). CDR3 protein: CSASQEGYSNQPQHF. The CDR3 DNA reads TGCAGTGCTAGTCAGGAGGGTTATAGCAATCAGCCCCAGCATTTT.

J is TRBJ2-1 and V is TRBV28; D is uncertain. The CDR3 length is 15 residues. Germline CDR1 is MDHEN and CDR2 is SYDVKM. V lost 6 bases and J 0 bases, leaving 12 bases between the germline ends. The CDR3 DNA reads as TGTGCCAGCAGCCACCCACGTAGCTCCTACAATGAGCAGTTCTTC. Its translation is CASSHPRSSYNEQFF.

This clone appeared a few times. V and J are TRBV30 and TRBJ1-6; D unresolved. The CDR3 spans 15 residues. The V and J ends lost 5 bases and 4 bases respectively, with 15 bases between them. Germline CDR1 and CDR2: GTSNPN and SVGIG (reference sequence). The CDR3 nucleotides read TGTGCCTGGGACTTCGGGAGTGGGTATAATTCACCCCTCCACTTT. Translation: CAWDFGSGYNSPLHF.

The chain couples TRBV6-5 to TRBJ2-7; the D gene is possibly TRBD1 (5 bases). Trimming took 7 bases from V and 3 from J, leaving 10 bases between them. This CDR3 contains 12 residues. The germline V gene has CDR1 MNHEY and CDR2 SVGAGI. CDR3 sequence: CASNQGVYEQYF. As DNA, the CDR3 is TGTGCCAGCAACCAGGGTGTCTACGAGCAGTACTTC.

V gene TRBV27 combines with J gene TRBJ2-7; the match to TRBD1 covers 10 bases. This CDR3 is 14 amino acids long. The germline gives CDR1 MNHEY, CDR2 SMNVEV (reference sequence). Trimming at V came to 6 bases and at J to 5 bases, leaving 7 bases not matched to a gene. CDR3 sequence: CASRDRGSAHEQYF. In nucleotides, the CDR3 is TGTGCCAGCAGGGACAGGGGGAGTGCCCACGAGCAGTACTTC.

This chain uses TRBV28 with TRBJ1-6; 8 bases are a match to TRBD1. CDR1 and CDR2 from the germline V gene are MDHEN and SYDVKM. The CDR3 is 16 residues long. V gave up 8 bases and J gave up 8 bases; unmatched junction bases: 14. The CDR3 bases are TGTGCCAGCCATTCACCCGGACAGGGAGGGGATTCACCCCTCCACTTT. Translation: CASHSPGQGGDSPLHF.

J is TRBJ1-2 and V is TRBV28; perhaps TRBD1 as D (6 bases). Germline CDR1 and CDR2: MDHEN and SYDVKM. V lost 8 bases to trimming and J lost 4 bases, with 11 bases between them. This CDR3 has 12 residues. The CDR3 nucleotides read TGTGCCAGCTACAGGGAGTCCTATGGCTACACCTTC. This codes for CASYRESYGYTF.

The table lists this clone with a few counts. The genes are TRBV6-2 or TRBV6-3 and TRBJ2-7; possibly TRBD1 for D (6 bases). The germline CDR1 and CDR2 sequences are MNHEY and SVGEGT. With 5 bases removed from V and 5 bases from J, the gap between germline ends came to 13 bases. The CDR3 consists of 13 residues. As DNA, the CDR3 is TGTGCCAGCAGTGCCATACAGGGAAACGAGCAGTACTTC. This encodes CASSAIQGNEQYF.

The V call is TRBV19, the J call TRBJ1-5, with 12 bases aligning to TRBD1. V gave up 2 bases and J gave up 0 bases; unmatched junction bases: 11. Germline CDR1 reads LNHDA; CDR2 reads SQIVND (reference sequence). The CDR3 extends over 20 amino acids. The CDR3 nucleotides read TGTGCCAGTAGTATACCACCGGGACAGGGGGCTTCACTTAGCAATCAGCCCCAGCATTTT. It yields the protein CASSIPPGQGASLSNQPQHF.

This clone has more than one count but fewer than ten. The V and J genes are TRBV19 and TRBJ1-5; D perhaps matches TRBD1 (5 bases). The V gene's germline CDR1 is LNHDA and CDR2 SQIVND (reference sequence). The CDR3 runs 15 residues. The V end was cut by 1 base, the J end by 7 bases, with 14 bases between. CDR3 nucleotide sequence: TGTGCCAGTAGTATAGGAGAAACAGGTGGACAGCCCCAGCATTTT. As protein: CASSIGETGGQPQHF. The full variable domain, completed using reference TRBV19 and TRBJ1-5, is DGGITQSPKYLFRKEGQNVTLSCEQNLNHDAMYWYRQDPGQGLRLIYYSQIVNDFQKGDIAEGYSVSREKKESFPLTVTSAQKNPTAFYLCASSIGETGGQPQHFGDGTRLSIL.

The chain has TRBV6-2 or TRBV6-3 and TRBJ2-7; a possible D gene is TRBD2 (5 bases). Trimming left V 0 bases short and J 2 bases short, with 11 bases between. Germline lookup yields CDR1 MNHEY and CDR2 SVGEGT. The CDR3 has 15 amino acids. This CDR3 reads CASSYSIDYPYEQYF. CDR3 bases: TGTGCCAGCAGTTACTCGATAGACTACCCCTACGAGCAGTACTTC.

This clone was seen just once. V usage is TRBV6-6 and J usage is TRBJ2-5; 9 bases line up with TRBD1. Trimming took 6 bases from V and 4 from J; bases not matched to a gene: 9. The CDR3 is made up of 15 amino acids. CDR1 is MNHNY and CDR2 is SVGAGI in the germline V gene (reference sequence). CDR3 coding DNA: TGTGCCAGCAGAAGGACAGGGGCACTGGTAGAGACCCAGTACTTC. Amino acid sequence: CASRRTGALVETQYF.

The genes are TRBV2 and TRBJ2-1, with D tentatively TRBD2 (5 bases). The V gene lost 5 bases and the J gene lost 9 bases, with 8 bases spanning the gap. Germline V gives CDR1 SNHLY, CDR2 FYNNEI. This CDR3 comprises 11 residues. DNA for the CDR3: TGTGCCAGCAGTACTAGAGGTGAGCAGTTCTTC. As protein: CASSTRGEQFF.

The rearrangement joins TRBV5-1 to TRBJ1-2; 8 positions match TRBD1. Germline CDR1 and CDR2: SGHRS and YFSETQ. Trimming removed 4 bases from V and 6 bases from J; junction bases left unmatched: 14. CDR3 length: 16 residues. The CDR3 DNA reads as TGCGCCAGCAGCGAGGAGTGGGGCAGGGGGCTGGATGGCTACACCTTC. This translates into CASSEEWGRGLDGYTF.

In nucleotides, the CDR3 is TGTGCCAGCAGCCAAGGAACAGGGTACTCTGGAAACACCATATATTTT. This translates into CASSQGTGYSGNTIYF. J is TRBJ1-3 and V is TRBV3-1 (or the pseudogene TRBV3-2); D may be TRBD1 (6 bases). V was pared by 1 base and J by 0 bases, with 10 bases between. The germline V gene encodes CDR1 LGHDT and CDR2 YNNKEL (reference sequence). The CDR3 contains 16 residues.

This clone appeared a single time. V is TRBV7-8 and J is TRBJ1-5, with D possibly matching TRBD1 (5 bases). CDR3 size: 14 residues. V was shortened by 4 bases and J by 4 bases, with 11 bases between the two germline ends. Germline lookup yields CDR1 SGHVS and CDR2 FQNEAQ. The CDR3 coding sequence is TGTGCCAGCAGCTCTCGGGGGGGAAATCAGCCCCAGCATTTT. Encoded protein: CASSSRGGNQPQHF. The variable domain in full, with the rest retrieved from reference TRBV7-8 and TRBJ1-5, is GAGVSQSPRYKVAKRGQDVALRCDPISGHVSLFWYQQALGQGPEFLTYFQNEAQLDKSGLPSDRFFAERPEGSVSTLKIQRTQQEDSAVYLCASSSRGGNQPQHFGDGTRLSIL.

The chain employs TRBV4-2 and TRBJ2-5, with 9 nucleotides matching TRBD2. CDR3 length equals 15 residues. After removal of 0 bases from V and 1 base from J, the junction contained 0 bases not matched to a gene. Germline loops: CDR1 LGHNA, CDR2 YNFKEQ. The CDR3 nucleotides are TGTGCCAGCAGCCAAGAGCGGGGGGGCCAAGAGACCCAGTACTTC. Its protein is CASSQERGGQETQYF.

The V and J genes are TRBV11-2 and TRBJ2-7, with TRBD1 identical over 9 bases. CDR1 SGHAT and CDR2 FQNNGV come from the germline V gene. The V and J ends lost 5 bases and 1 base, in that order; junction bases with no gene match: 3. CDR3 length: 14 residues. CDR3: CASSRDRVSYEQYF. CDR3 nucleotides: TGTGCCAGCAGCCGGGACAGGGTATCCTACGAGCAGTACTTC.

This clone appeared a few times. CDR3 sequence reads: CASSDGGPYEQYF. CDR3 in DNA: TGTGCCAGCAGCGACGGAGGGCCCTACGAGCAGTACTTC. This chain joins TRBV9 and TRBJ2-7; TRBD2 might be the D (6 bases). Trimming removed 3 bases from V and 2 bases from J, with 9 bases in between. Germline values: CDR1 SGDLS, CDR2 YYNGEE. This CDR3 has 13 amino acids.